The rows below give T cell receptor beta chains drawn from one sample of a study of type 1 and type 2 diabetes patients. TCRdb reprocessed the multiplex PCR reads with MiXCR, giving one entry per CDR3 protein. Among some 250,000 distinct CDR3 sequences listed, around 47% were seen once. Sequencing used peripheral blood mononuclear cells (PBMCs). These receptors were taken from a man aged 18 to 29 with type 2 diabetes. CDR3s include the opening cysteine and the closing phenylalanine or tryptophan. A D gene is named only where the DNA matches it firmly. Clone size is not always given. Where it is, it says once, few, many or a class for expanded clones.

TRBJ1-1 | . | . | TRBV10-2 | TGCGCCAGCAGTGCGTCAGGAGGGGCCGGGGAGCAGGTAGACACTGAAGCTTTCTTT | CASSASGGAGEQVDTEAFF
TRBJ1-3 | few | . | TRBV29-1 | TGCAGCGTTGACGGGACGGTCTCTGGAAACACCATATATTTT | CSVDGTVSGNTIYF
TRBJ2-5 | few | TRBD2 | TRBV20-1 | TGCAGTGCTAGAGATCTTACGGGAGGGTACCAAGAGACCCAGTACTTC | CSARDLTGGYQETQYF
TRBJ2-1 | many | . | TRBV27 | TGTGCCAGCAGTTTATCGTCCTACAATGAGCAGTTCTTC | CASSLSSYNEQFF
TRBJ1-2 | . | . | TRBV19 | TGTGCCAGTAGTATAGGATACAGCTATGGCTACACCTTC | CASSIGYSYGYTF
TRBJ1-5 | . | . | TRBV7-3 | TGTGCCAGCAGCTTAGGTTTGGATCAGCCCCAGCATTTT | CASSLGLDQPQHF
TRBJ1-1 | . | TRBD1 | TRBV25-1 | TGTGCCAGTAGTACCGGGACAGGCTTTGAAGCTTTCTTT | CASSTGTGFEAFF
TRBJ2-3 | many | . | TRBV10-3 | TGTGCCATCAGTGAGTTTGATACGCAGTATTTT | CAISEFDTQYF
TRBJ1-4 | few | . | TRBV5-1 | TGCGCCAGCAGCTTCATCCTCGGGGGGGCGAATGAAAAACTGTTTTTT | CASSFILGGANEKLFF
TRBJ2-1 | once | TRBD2 | TRBV4-1 | TGCGCCAGCAGCCCTAGCGGGAGGGCGGACAATGAGCAGTTCTTC | CASSPSGRADNEQFF
TRBJ2-5 | . | . | TRBV25-1 | TGTGCCAGCAGTGGGGCCGGCGGGACCAAGGAGACCCAGTACTTC | CASSGAGGTKETQYF
TRBJ1-1 | . | TRBD1 | TRBV7-2 | TGTGCCAGCAGCTCGGTTCAGGGGGCGACTGAAGCTTTCTTT | CASSSVQGATEAFF
TRBJ1-1 | . | TRBD1 | TRBV12-3/TRBV12-4 | TGTGCCAGCATGGACAGGGGGACTGAAGCTTTCTTT | CASMDRGTEAFF
TRBJ2-7 | . | . | TRBV7-2 | TGTGCCAGCAGCTTAGAAGGGCGGTTAACCTACGAGCAGTACTTC | CASSLEGRLTYEQYF
TRBJ2-5 | few | . | TRBV19 | TGTGCCACCCGAGGATTTAGGGGAAGGGAGGAGACCCAGTACTTC | CATRGFRGREETQYF
TRBJ2-1 | . | . | TRBV14 | TGTGCCAGCAGCTTATGGGGGCAGGGGCCCTACAATGAGCAGTTCTTC | CASSLWGQGPYNEQFF
TRBJ2-7 | . | TRBD1 | TRBV29-1 | TGCAGCGTCGGGGACAGGCTGCGGTACGAGCAGTACTTC | CSVGDRLRYEQYF
TRBJ2-7 | . | . | TRBV2 | TGTGCCAGCAGTGGGCCGTCTTACGAGCAGTACTTC | CASSGPSYEQYF
TRBJ2-7 | once | . | TRBV6-5 | TGTGCCAGCAGTGAAGCTAGTCGCTACGAGCAGTACTTC | CASSEASRYEQYF
TRBJ2-2 | . | TRBD2 | TRBV30 | TGTGCCTGGAGTGTACTAGCGGGAGTTGGCGGGGAGCTGTTTTTT | CAWSVLAGVGGELFF
TRBJ2-7 | . | . | TRBV19 | TGTGCCAGTAGTCCCTGGCCCTCCTACGAGCAGTACTTC | CASSPWPSYEQYF
TRBJ1-2 | few | TRBD1 | TRBV5-1 | TGCGCCAGCAGCCCAGGGACAGATATCTATGGCTACACCTTC | CASSPGTDIYGYTF
TRBJ1-2 | . | TRBD1 | TRBV4-3 | TGCGCCAGCAGCCAGCGACAGGGCTATGGCTACACCTTC | CASSQRQGYGYTF
TRBJ1-1 | few | . | TRBV29-1 | TGCAGCGTTGAGGGAGGGAAGCGGGCTTTCTTT | CSVEGGKRAFF
TRBJ2-1 | . | . | TRBV29-1 | TGCAGCGTTGCTGGGACTGGTATTCACGAGCAGTTCTTC | CSVAGTGIHEQFF
TRBJ2-3 | . | TRBD2 | TRBV7-8 | TGTGCCAGCAGCCCGGCGGGGGGGCTCACAGATACGCAGTATTTT | CASSPAGGLTDTQYF
TRBJ1-6 | . | TRBD1 | TRBV12-5 | TGTGCTAGTGGTTTAGGGACAGGGGATAATTCACCCCTCCACTTT | CASGLGTGDNSPLHF
TRBJ2-7 | . | TRBD1 | TRBV6-5 | TGTGCCAGCAGTCACGGGGGACAGGGCTACGAGCAGTACTTC | CASSHGGQGYEQYF
TRBJ2-1 | . | TRBD2 | TRBV28 | TGTGCCAGCAGCTATAGCGGGAAGGGTAATGAGCAGTTCTTC | CASSYSGKGNEQFF
TRBJ1-6 | few | TRBD1 | TRBV7-2 | TGTGCCAGCAGCCCAAGGGGACGGACAGGGAAGGAGATATATAATTCACCCCTCCACTTT | CASSPRGRTGKEIYNSPLHF
TRBJ2-2 | . | TRBD1 | TRBV6-4 | TGTGCCAGCAGTGGGGACAGGGACACCGGGGAGCTGTTTTTT | CASSGDRDTGELFF
TRBJ2-7 | . | . | TRBV4-1 | TGCGCCAGCAGCCGTCGTGGGTCAACCTACGAGCAGTACTTC | CASSRRGSTYEQYF